Listed below are T cell receptor beta chains from one sample, sequenced in a study of identical twins. TCRdb processed the 5' RACE reads anew with MiXCR; each CDR3 protein has one entry. Here the sample spans about 200,000 distinct CDR3 sequences, about 7.5% being singletons. The same data also went into a second study, on yellow fever vaccine responses in identical twins.

The sequenced sample was memory (CD45RO+) T cells sorted from blood. These receptors originate from a young woman in good health. The CDR3 runs from the conserved cysteine through the conserved F or W. D genes are given only for firm matches. The listing skips clone size in some rows; elsewhere it reads once, few, many or a size class.

clone_size cdr3_length j_call d_call v_call cdr3_nt cdr3_aa
- 15 TRBJ2-5 - TRBV7-6 TGTGCCAGCAGCTTAGCTGGAGTGCGGCAAGAGACCCAGTACTTC CASSLAGVRQETQYF
- 16 TRBJ2-4 TRBD2 TRBV28 TGTGCCAGCAGTTTATGGGCTAGCGGGGGCAAAAACATTCAGTACTTC CASSLWASGGKNIQYF
few 14 TRBJ2-5 - TRBV28 TGTGCCAGCAGGGGAGGAGGTAGCCAAGAGACCCAGTACTTC CASRGGGSQETQYF
many 15 TRBJ1-1 - TRBV12-3/TRBV12-4 TGTGCCAGCAGCATCGGGACATCGACACACACTGAAGCTTTCTTT CASSIGTSTHTEAFF
few 13 TRBJ2-7 TRBD2 TRBV27 TGTGCCAGTTCTAGCGGGACCGGCTACGAGCAGTACTTC CASSSGTGYEQYF
many 13 TRBJ2-1 - TRBV7-3 TGTGCCAGCAGCTGGTCCCTAAACAATGAGCAGTTCTTC CASSWSLNNEQFF
- 11 TRBJ2-5 - TRBV30 TGTGCCTGGAGCTTCGGGCAGACCCAGTACTTC CAWSFGQTQYF
- 17 TRBJ2-5 TRBD2 TRBV27 TGTGCCAGCAGTGCCCGAGCTAGCGGGAGTATGCCAGAGACCCAGTACTTC CASSARASGSMPETQYF
many 13 TRBJ1-6 - TRBV5-1 TGCGCCAGCAGCTTGGACAAGAATTCACCCCTCCACTTT CASSLDKNSPLHF
- 16 TRBJ2-3 - TRBV2 TGTGCCAGCAGTGAAAGGCCTGGGCTAAGCACAGATACGCAGTATTTT CASSERPGLSTDTQYF
many 13 TRBJ2-5 - TRBV28 TGTGCCGGCCTGAAACGGGGACAAGAGACCCAGTACTTC CAGLKRGQETQYF
few 13 TRBJ1-1 - TRBV20-1 TGCGCCGTTTGTTCCCGGGCGCCCACTGAAGCTTTCTTT CAVCSRAPTEAFF
few 16 TRBJ2-1 TRBD1 TRBV6-1 TGTGCCAGCGGTCAAGTTATGGGACAGGGGTTGGATGAGCAGTTCTTC CASGQVMGQGLDEQFF
few 15 TRBJ2-7 TRBD2 TRBV28 TGTGCCAGCAGTTTAACTAGCGGGGGGTCCTACGAGCAGTACTTC CASSLTSGGSYEQYF
many 16 TRBJ1-5 TRBD1 TRBV20-1 TGCAGTGCTAACACTCAGGGGGGAGCGGCAAGTCAGCCCCAGCATTTT CSANTQGGAASQPQHF
- 13 TRBJ1-2 TRBD1 TRBV29-1 TGCAGCGTCCTAAGACAGGGGGCGCTTGGTTACACCTTC CSVLRQGALGYTF
- 15 TRBJ2-3 - TRBV2 TGTGCCAGCAGTGTGGAGGATTCAGGCACAGATACGCAGTATTTT CASSVEDSGTDTQYF
many 17 TRBJ2-7 TRBD2 TRBV29-1 TGCAGCGTTGAAGCTCCTCTGGGCCTAGCGGGAGGAGGAGAGCAGTACTTC CSVEAPLGLAGGGEQYF
- 12 TRBJ2-7 - TRBV28 TGTGCCAGCAGTACCCGGACTAACGAGCAGTACTTC CASSTRTNEQYF
many 15 TRBJ1-1 TRBD1 TRBV20-1 TGCAGTGCTAGAGAGAGAGAGACAGGGAGCACTGAAGCTTTCTTT CSARERETGSTEAFF
- 13 TRBJ1-1 - TRBV5-4 TGTGCCAGCAGCTTGATAAAGGGCACTGAAGCTTTCTTT CASSLIKGTEAFF
many 14 TRBJ2-7 TRBD1 TRBV12-3/TRBV12-4 TGTGCCAGCAGCCAAGGACAGGCCACCTACGAGCAGTACTTC CASSQGQATYEQYF
- 14 TRBJ2-5 - TRBV7-2 TGTGCCAGCAGCCTCGGGGCTACACAAGAGACCCAGTACTTC CASSLGATQETQYF
- 14 TRBJ2-1 - TRBV10-1 TGCGCCAGCAGTGAGGGTAGTTTTTACAATGAGCAGTTCTTC CASSEGSFYNEQFF
once 14 TRBJ1-1 - TRBV30 TGTGCCTGGAGTGTACGGCGGGGGAGGACTGAAGCTTTCTTT CAWSVRRGRTEAFF
few 11 TRBJ2-2 - TRBV24-1 TGTGCCACCAGTGACAGGGAGGAGCTGTTTTTT CATSDREELFF
- 15 TRBJ2-7 TRBD2 TRBV20-1 TGCAGTGCTAGGGTTTTCGGGACTACATCCTACGAGCAGTACTTC CSARVFGTTSYEQYF
many 17 TRBJ2-4 - TRBV29-1 TGCAGCGTAGACAGACAGAACGTTACCATAGCCAAAAACATTCAGTACTTC CSVDRQNVTIAKNIQYF
many 12 TRBJ2-1 - TRBV5-1 TGCGCCAGCAGCTTGTTAGGCCGTGAGCAGTTCTTC CASSLLGREQFF
many 15 TRBJ1-2 TRBD1 TRBV12-3/TRBV12-4 TGTGCCAGCAGCCAAGCGGACAGGGGCCCTAAGGGCTACACCTTC CASSQADRGPKGYTF
few 13 TRBJ1-4 - TRBV4-3 TGCGCCAGGTGCTGTTGTCCGGGTGAAAAACTGTTTTTT CARCCCPGEKLFF
many 14 TRBJ2-5 TRBD2 TRBV3-1 TGTGCCAGCAGCCTAGCGGGGGACCAAGAGACCCAGTACTTC CASSLAGDQETQYF
many 15 TRBJ2-3 - TRBV12-3/TRBV12-4 TGTGCCAGCAGTTTTGGTGGCGGGGGCGCGGATACGCAGTATTTT CASSFGGGGADTQYF
many 17 TRBJ2-3 - TRBV2 TGTGCCAGCAGTTCTCCCCGGTGGCAGGGGAGGACAGATACGCAGTATTTT CASSSPRWQGRTDTQYF
many 16 TRBJ2-2 TRBD2 TRBV7-2 TGTGCCAGCAGCTTTTCCGGGACTAGTATCGCCGGGGAGCTGTTTTTT CASSFSGTSIAGELFF
many 12 TRBJ1-1 - TRBV29-1 TGCAGCGTTGTTCTCCCGAACACTGAAGCTTTCTTT CSVVLPNTEAFF
- 16 TRBJ1-3 TRBD1 TRBV6-5 TGTGCCAGCAGTTACCGGACGGGACAGGGTGGAAACACCATATATTTT CASSYRTGQGGNTIYF
many 14 TRBJ2-1 - TRBV12-3/TRBV12-4 TGTGCCAGCAGTTTTGGGCAGCTATTAGATGAGCAGTTCTTC CASSFGQLLDEQFF
- 15 TRBJ2-5 TRBD2 TRBV29-1 TGCAGCGCTAGACTAGCGGGAGGCTCTGGGGGGACCCAGTACTTC CSARLAGGSGGTQYF
few 14 TRBJ2-2 - TRBV30 TGTGCCTGGGGAGGAGGGGAGGTTGCCGGGGAGCTGTTTTTT CAWGGGEVAGELFF
- 14 TRBJ1-1 - TRBV19 TGTGCCAGTAGTACCTACATAGAGGGCACTGAAGCTTTCTTT CASSTYIEGTEAFF
few 15 TRBJ2-1 TRBD2 TRBV5-1 TGCGCCAGCAGGAAGCTAGCGGGAGACTACAATGAGCAGTTCTTC CASRKLAGDYNEQFF